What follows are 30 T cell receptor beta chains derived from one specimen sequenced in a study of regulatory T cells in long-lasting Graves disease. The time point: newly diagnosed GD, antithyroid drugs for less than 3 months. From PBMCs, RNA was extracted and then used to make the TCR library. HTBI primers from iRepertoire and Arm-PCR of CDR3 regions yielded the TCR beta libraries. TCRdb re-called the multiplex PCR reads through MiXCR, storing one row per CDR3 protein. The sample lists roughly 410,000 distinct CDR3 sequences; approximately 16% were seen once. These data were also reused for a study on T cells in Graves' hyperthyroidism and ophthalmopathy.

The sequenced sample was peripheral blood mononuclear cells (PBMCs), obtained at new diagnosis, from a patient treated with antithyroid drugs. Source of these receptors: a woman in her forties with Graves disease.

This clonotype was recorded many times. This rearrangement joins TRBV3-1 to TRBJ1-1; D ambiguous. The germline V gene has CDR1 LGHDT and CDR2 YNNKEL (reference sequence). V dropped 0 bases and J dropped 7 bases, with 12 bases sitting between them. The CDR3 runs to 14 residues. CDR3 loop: CASSQDPGGGEAFF. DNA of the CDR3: TGTGCCAGCAGCCAAGACCCTGGAGGAGGTGAAGCTTTCTTT. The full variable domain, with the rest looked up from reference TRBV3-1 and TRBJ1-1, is DTAVSQTPKYLVTQMGNDKSIKCEQNLGHDTMYWYKQDSKKFLKIMFSYNNKELIINETVPNRFSPKSPDKAHLNLHINSLELGDSAVYFCASSQDPGGGEAFFGQGTRLTVV.

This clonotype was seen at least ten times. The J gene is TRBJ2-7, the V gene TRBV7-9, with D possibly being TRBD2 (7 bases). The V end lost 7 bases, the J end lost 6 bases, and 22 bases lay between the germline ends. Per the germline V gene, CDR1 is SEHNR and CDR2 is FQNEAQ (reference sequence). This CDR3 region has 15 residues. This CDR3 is CASISGGRPDGEQYF. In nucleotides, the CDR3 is TGTGCCAGCATCTCGGGGGGCAGGCCGGACGGCGAGCAGTACTTC.

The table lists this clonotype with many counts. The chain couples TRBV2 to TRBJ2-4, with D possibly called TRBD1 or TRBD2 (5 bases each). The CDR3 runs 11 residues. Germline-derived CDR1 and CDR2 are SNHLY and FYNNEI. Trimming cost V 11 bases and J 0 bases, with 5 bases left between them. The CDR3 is CAGGAKNIQYF. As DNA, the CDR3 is TGTGCCGGGGGAGCCAAAAACATTCAGTACTTC.

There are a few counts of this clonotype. CDR3 protein: CASSQEGAGTNTGELFF. The CDR3 nucleotides are TGCGCCAGCAGCCAAGAAGGGGCAGGGACGAACACCGGGGAGCTGTTTTTT. The chain carries TRBV4-3 and TRBJ2-2; perhaps TRBD1 as D (5 bases). Trimming stripped 0 bases from V and 0 bases from J, with 11 bases between. Looked up from germline, CDR1 is LGHNA and CDR2 is YSLEER. The CDR3 loop spans 17 amino acids.

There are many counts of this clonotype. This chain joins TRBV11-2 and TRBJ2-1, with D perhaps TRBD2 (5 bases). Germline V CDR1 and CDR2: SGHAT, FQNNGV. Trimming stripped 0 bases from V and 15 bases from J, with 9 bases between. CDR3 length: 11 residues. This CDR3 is CASSLELDLFF. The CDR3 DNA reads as TGTGCCAGCAGCTTAGAACTAGACCTGTTCTTC.

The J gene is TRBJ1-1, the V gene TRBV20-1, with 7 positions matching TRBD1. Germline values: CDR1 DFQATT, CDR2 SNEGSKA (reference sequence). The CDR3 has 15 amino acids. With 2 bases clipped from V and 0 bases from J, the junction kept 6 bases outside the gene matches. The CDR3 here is CSARPRQGLNTEAFF. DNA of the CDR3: TGCAGTGCTAGACCCAGACAGGGACTGAACACTGAAGCTTTCTTT.

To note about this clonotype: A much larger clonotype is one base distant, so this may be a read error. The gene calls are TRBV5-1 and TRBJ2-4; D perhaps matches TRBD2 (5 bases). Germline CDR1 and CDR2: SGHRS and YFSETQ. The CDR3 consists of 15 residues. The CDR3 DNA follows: TGCGCCAGCAGCCCCCAGCCGGGAACCAAAAACATTCAGCACTTC. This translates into CASSPQPGTKNIQHF. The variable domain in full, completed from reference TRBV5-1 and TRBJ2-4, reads KAGVTQTPRYLIKTRGQQVTLSCSPISGHRSVSWYQQTPGQGLQFLFEYFSETQRNKGNFPGRFSGRQFSNSRSEMNVSTLELGDSALYLCASSPQPGTKNIQHFGAGTRLSVL.

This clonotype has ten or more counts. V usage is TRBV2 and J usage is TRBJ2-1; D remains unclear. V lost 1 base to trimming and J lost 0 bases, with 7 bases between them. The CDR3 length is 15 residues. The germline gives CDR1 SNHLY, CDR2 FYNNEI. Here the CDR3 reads CASSEGRPSYNEQFF. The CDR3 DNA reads TGTGCCAGCAGTGAAGGGCGGCCCTCCTACAATGAGCAGTTCTTC.

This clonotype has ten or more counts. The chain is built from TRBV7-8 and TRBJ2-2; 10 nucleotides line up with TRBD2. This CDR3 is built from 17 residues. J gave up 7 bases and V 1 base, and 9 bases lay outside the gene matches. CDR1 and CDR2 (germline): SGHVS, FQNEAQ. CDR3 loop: CASSLEGELAGFGELFF. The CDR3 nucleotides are TGTGCCAGCAGCTTAGAGGGGGAACTAGCGGGGTTCGGGGAGCTGTTTTTT.

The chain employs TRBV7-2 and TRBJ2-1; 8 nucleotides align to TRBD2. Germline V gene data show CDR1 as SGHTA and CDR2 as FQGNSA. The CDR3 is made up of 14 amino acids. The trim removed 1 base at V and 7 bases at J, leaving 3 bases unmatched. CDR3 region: CASSLGPSGNEQFF. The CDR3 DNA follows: TGTGCCAGCAGCTTAGGCCCTAGCGGGAATGAGCAGTTCTTC.

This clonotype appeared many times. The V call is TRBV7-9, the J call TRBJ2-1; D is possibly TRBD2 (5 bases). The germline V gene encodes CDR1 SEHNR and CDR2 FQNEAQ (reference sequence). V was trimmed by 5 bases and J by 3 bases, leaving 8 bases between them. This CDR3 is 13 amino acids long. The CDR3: CASSPSLYNEQFF. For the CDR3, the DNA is TGTGCCAGCAGCCCTAGCCTCTACAATGAGCAGTTCTTC.

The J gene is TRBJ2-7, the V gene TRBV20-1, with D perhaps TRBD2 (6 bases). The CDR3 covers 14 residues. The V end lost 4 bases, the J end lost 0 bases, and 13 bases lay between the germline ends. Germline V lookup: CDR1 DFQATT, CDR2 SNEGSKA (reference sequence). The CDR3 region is CSAKGRPLSYEQYF. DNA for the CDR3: TGCAGTGCTAAAGGGAGGCCACTCTCCTACGAGCAGTACTTC.

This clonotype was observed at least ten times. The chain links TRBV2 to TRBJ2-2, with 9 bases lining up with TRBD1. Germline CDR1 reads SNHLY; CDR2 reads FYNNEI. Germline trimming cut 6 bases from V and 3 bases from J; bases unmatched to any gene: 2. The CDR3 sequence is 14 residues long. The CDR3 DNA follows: TGTGCCAGCAGCCGGGACAGGGACACCGGGGAGCTGTTTTTT. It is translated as CASSRDRDTGELFF.

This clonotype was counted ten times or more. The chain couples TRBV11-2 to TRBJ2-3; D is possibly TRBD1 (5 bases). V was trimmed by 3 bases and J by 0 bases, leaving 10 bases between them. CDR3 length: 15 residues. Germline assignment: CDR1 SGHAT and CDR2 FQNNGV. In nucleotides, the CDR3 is TGTGCCAGCAGCTTGTGGACAACTAGCACAGATACGCAGTATTTT. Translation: CASSLWTTSTDTQYF.

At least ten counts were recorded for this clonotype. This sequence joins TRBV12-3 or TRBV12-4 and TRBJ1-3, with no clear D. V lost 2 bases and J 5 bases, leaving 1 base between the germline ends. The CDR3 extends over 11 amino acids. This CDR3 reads CASSLRNTIYF. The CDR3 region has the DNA TGTGCCAGCAGTTTAAGAAACACCATATATTTT.

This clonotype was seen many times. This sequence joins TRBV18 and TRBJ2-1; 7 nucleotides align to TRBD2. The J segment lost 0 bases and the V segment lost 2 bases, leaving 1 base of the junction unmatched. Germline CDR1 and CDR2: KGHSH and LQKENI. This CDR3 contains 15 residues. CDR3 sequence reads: CASSPGLDSYNEQFF. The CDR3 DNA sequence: TGTGCCAGCTCACCAGGACTAGACTCCTACAATGAGCAGTTCTTC.

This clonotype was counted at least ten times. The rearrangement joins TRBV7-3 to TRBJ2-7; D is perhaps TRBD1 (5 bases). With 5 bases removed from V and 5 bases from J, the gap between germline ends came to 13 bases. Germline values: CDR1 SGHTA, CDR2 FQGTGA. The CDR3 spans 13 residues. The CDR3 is CASSLGSRDEQYF. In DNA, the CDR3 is TGTGCCAGCAGCCTAGGCAGCAGGGACGAGCAGTACTTC.

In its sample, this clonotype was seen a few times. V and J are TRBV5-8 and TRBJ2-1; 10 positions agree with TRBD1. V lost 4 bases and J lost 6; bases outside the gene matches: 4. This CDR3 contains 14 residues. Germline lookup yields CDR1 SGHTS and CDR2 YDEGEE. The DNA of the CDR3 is TGTGCCAGCAGCGGGAGGACAGGGGGCAATGAGCAGTTCTTC. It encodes CASSGRTGGNEQFF.

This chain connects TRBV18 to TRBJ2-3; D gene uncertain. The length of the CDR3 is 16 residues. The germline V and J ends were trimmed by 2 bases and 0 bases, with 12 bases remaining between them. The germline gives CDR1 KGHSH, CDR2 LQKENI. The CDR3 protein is CASSPSDGLSTDTQYF. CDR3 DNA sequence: TGTGCCAGCTCACCATCCGACGGGCTGAGCACAGATACGCAGTATTTT.

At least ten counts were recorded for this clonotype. CDR3 DNA sequence: TGTGCCAGCAGTCTTACTTTATCTAGCACAGATACGCAGTATTTT. Its protein product is CASSLTLSSTDTQYF. The chain employs TRBV6-1 and TRBJ2-3; no definite D call. Trimming cost V 5 bases and J 0 bases, with 12 bases left between them. Germline values: CDR1 MNHNS, CDR2 SASEGT. The CDR3 sequence is 15 residues long.

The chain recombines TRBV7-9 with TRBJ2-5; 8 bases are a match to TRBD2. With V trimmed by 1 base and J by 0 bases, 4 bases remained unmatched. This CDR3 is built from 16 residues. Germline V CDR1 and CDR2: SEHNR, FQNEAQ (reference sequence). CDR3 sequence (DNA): TGTGCCAGCAGCTTAGGGGGTAGCGGGAACCAAGAGACCCAGTACTTC. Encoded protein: CASSLGGSGNQETQYF.

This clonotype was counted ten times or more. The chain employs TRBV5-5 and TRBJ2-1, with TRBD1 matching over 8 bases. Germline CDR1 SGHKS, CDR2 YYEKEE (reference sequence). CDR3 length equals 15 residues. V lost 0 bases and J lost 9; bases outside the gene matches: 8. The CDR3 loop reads CASSLVGQGSGEQFF. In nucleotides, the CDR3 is TGTGCCAGCAGCTTGGTCGGACAGGGCTCTGGTGAGCAGTTCTTC.

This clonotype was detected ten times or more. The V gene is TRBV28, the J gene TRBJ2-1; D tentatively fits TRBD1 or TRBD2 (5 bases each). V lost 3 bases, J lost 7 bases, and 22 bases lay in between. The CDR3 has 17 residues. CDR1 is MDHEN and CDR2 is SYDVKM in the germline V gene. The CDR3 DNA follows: TGTGCCAGCAGTTTTACACTGGGACCCGTCCCAGGAAATGAGCAGTTCTTC. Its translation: CASSFTLGPVPGNEQFF.

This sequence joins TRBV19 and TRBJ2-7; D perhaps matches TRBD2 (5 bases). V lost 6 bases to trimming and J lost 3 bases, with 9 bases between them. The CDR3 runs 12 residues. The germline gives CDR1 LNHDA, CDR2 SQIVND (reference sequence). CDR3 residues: CASSHRDYEQYF. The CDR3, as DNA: TGTGCCAGTAGCCACCGGGACTACGAGCAGTACTTC.

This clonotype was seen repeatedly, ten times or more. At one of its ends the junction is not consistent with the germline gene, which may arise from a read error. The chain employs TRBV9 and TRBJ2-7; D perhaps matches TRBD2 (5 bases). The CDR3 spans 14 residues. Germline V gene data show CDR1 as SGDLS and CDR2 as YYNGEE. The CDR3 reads CASSVGAAPYEQYF. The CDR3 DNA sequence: TGTGCCAGCAGCGTAGGAGCGGCCCCCTACGAACAGTACTTC.

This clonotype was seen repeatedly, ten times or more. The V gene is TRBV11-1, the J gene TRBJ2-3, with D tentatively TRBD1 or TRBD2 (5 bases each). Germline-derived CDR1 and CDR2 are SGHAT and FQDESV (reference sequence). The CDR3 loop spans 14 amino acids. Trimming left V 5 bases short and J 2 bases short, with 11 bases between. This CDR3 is CASSPSGTTDTQYF. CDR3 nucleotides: TGTGCCAGCAGCCCTTCAGGGACCACAGATACGCAGTATTTT.

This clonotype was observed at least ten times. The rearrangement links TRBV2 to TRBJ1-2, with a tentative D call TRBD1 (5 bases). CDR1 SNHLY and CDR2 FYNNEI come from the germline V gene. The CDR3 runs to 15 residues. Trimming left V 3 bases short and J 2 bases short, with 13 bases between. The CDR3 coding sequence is TGTGCCAGCAGTGAGGAGGGGTTGGGGAACTATGGCTACACCTTC. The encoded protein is CASSEEGLGNYGYTF.

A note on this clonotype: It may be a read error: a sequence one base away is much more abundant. CDR3 DNA sequence: TGCAGTGCTAGAGTGCGGGTTTCATACAATGAGCAGTGCTTC. It translates to CSARVRVSYNEQCF. The genes are TRBV20-1 and TRBJ2-1; TRBD2 is a possible D gene (5 bases). Germline lookup yields CDR1 DFQATT and CDR2 SNEGSKA (reference sequence). This CDR3 contains 14 residues.

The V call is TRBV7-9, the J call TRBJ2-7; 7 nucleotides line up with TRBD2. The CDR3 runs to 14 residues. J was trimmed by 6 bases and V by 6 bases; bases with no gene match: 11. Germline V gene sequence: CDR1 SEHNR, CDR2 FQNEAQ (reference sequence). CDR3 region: CASRLGGSPREQYF. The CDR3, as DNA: TGTGCCAGCAGACTAGGCGGGAGCCCTCGCGAGCAGTACTTC.

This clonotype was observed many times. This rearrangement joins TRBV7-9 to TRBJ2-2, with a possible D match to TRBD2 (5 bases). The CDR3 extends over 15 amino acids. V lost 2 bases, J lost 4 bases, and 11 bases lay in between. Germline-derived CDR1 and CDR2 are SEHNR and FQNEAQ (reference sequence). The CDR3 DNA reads TGTGCCAGCAGCTTAACGAGGGATACCACCGGGGAGCTGTTTTTT. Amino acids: CASSLTRDTTGELFF.